This TCR beta chain is from a study of blood T cell repertoires in COVID-19. The germline V gene encodes CDR1 MDHEN and CDR2 SYDVKM. The CDR3 is 14 amino acids. V lost 3 bases, J lost 7 bases, and 1 base stayed unmatched. How the authors handled the data: Reference gene primer amplification in the assay estimated nucleated cell counts. Sequencing was performed with immunoSEQ multiplex PCR; in TCRdb, only in-frame clones are kept and a portion is missing. Clonal size and the V and J genes are those of that table, whereas D and trimming came from the DNA. This table holds about 380,000 clones, roughly 85% found once.

Sequenced: peripheral blood. The chain recombines TRBV28 with TRBJ1-6, with 9 bases identical to TRBD1. The TCR sequence derives from a woman under 30 with acute or convalescent COVID-19. The CDR3 here is CASSFGTGNSPLHF. In nucleotides, the CDR3 is TGTGCCAGCAGTTTCGGGACAGGGAATTCACCCCTCCACTTT.